The table lists the clone carrying this TCR beta chain with a few counts. The antigen is unknown. This specimen comes from a study of siplizumab effects on memory and regulatory T cells. Study-level findings and limits: It was not possible to assign a naive or memory phenotype to roughly 80-96% of proliferating CD4+ or CD8+ clones. Tregs proliferating in siplizumab cultures lacked confirmation of their suppressive function.

In a few donor pairs, unstimulated naive, memory, effector memory and TEMRA subsets were sequenced. Germline CDR1 MGHRA, CDR2 YSYEKL. The CDR3 has 14 residues. Trimming pared 5 bases from V and 6 bases from J, leaving 16 bases between. Libraries were prepared by immunoSEQ multiplex PCR; TCRdb keeps only in-frame clonotypes and omits some of them. Among 62,000 or so clones listed, around four fifths were seen once. V is TRBV4-1 and J is TRBJ1-1, with D unresolved. The sample taken for sequencing was memory CD4+ T cells sorted from blood. The clonotype was recovered from a human donor in good health. CDR3 region: CASSFGPSGAEAFF. The CDR3 bases are TGCGCCAGCAGCTTCGGACCCAGCGGCGCTGAAGCTTTCTTT.